These T cell receptor beta chains were read from a single sample in a study of long-term antiretroviral therapy in people with HIV. Sequencing was performed with immunoSEQ multiplex PCR; in TCRdb, only in-frame clones are kept and a portion is missing. The data contain some 31,000 clones, around 90% of them singletons. The sample was unsorted PBMCs, taken 1.1 years after starting antiretroviral therapy. These receptors came from a man aged 18 to 30 with HIV. The CDR3 runs from the conserved cysteine through the conserved F or W. A D gene is named only where the DNA matches it firmly. Rows may omit the clone size; those that give it use once, few, many or a size class.

cdr3_nt: TGTGCCAGCAGCCAATTTAAGGTTGGGACCGGGGAGCTGTTTTTT
cdr3_aa: CASSQFKVGTGELFF
j_call: TRBJ2-2
v_call: TRBV14
d_call: -
clone_size: -

cdr3_nt: TGCGCCAGCAGCCAAGAATCGGTAGCCAAAAACATTCAGTACTTC
cdr3_aa: CASSQESVAKNIQYF
j_call: TRBJ2-4
v_call: TRBV4-1
d_call: -
clone_size: -

cdr3_nt: TGTGCCAGTAGTCGGGAGGGGTACAATGAGCAGTTCTTC
cdr3_aa: CASSREGYNEQFF
j_call: TRBJ2-1
v_call: TRBV19
d_call: TRBD2
clone_size: -

cdr3_nt: TGTGCCAGCAGCTTGGAGCAGCAAGAGACCCAGTACTTC
cdr3_aa: CASSLEQQETQYF
j_call: TRBJ2-5
v_call: TRBV5-4
d_call: -
clone_size: -

cdr3_nt: TGTGCCAGCAGCTTAGAGGGGACAGGACAGTACTTC
cdr3_aa: CASSLEGTGQYF
j_call: TRBJ2-7
v_call: TRBV7-9
d_call: TRBD1
clone_size: few

cdr3_nt: TGTGCCATCAGTGAGCGGGGGGAGACTGAAGCTTTCTTT
cdr3_aa: CAISERGETEAFF
j_call: TRBJ1-1
v_call: TRBV10-3
d_call: -
clone_size: -

cdr3_nt: TGTGCTAGTGGTTTGGTAATTGCCGGAGGGGACACCGGGGAGCTGTTTTTT
cdr3_aa: CASGLVIAGGDTGELFF
j_call: TRBJ2-2
v_call: TRBV12-5
d_call: -
clone_size: -

cdr3_nt: TGTGCCAGCAGTTTGGTCACAGGGTCTCGCTATGGCTACACCTTC
cdr3_aa: CASSLVTGSRYGYTF
j_call: TRBJ1-2
v_call: TRBV28
d_call: -
clone_size: -

cdr3_nt: TGTGCCAGCTCACGGGGCCAGGCGGGGGAGACCCAGTACTTC
cdr3_aa: CASSRGQAGETQYF
j_call: TRBJ2-5
v_call: TRBV18
d_call: -
clone_size: -

cdr3_nt: TGCGCCAGCAGTGAGTCGAAACAGAAGAACACTGAAGCTTTCTTT
cdr3_aa: CASSESKQKNTEAFF
j_call: TRBJ1-1
v_call: TRBV10-1
d_call: -
clone_size: -

cdr3_nt: TGTGCCAGCAGCCAAGAACAGCGAAACACCATATATTTT
cdr3_aa: CASSQEQRNTIYF
j_call: TRBJ1-3
v_call: TRBV14
d_call: -
clone_size: -

cdr3_nt: TGTGCCAGTAGTCCTCAACAGGGGAATCAGCCCCAGCATTTT
cdr3_aa: CASSPQQGNQPQHF
j_call: TRBJ1-5
v_call: TRBV19
d_call: TRBD1
clone_size: -

cdr3_nt: TGTGCCACCAGCAGGGTAGGAAGGGGTCAGCCCCAGCATTTT
cdr3_aa: CATSRVGRGQPQHF
j_call: TRBJ1-5
v_call: TRBV15
d_call: -
clone_size: -

cdr3_nt: TGTGCCTGGAGTGTTCGGCGTGAATCACCCCTCCACTTT
cdr3_aa: CAWSVRRESPLHF
j_call: TRBJ1-6
v_call: TRBV30
d_call: -
clone_size: -

cdr3_nt: TGTGCCACCAGCAGTGCACAGGGACCCTATGGCTACACCTTC
cdr3_aa: CATSSAQGPYGYTF
j_call: TRBJ1-2
v_call: TRBV15
d_call: -
clone_size: few

cdr3_nt: TGTGCCTGGAGCTCCGGGACAGGGTTCGATGAGCAGTTCTTC
cdr3_aa: CAWSSGTGFDEQFF
j_call: TRBJ2-1
v_call: TRBV30
d_call: TRBD1
clone_size: -

cdr3_nt: TGTGCTAGCAGCGGGGACCACGCGAACACCGGGGAGCTGTTTTTT
cdr3_aa: CASSGDHANTGELFF
j_call: TRBJ2-2
v_call: TRBV7-7
d_call: TRBD2
clone_size: -

cdr3_nt: TGTGCCAGCAGCCTAGGGGGCAAGGCGCCCCTCCACTTT
cdr3_aa: CASSLGGKAPLHF
j_call: TRBJ1-6
v_call: TRBV28
d_call: TRBD1
clone_size: -

cdr3_nt: TGCAGCTCAGGACTAGCGGACCCCTCCTCCTACAATGAGCAGTTCTTC
cdr3_aa: CSSGLADPSSYNEQFF
j_call: TRBJ2-1
v_call: TRBV29-1
d_call: TRBD2
clone_size: -

cdr3_nt: TGCGCCAGCAGGAGGGGGGCCGAATACGAGCAGTACTTC
cdr3_aa: CASRRGAEYEQYF
j_call: TRBJ2-7
v_call: TRBV5-1
d_call: -
clone_size: -

cdr3_nt: TGTGCCTGGAGTGTACGGGGGGAAAAACTGTTTTTT
cdr3_aa: CAWSVRGEKLFF
j_call: TRBJ1-4
v_call: TRBV30
d_call: -
clone_size: -

cdr3_nt: TGTGCCAGCAGCTCCGGGACAGGGGAGGTCGAGCAGTACTTC
cdr3_aa: CASSSGTGEVEQYF
j_call: TRBJ2-7
v_call: TRBV13
d_call: TRBD1
clone_size: -

cdr3_nt: TGTGCCAGCAGCCAAGAGGCAGGGCCTATTCACATTCAGTACTTC
cdr3_aa: CASSQEAGPIHIQYF
j_call: TRBJ2-4
v_call: TRBV14
d_call: -
clone_size: -

cdr3_nt: TGTGCCAGTAGTACAGGCCCGGGACAGGGGGACTATGGCTACACCTTC
cdr3_aa: CASSTGPGQGDYGYTF
j_call: TRBJ1-2
v_call: TRBV19
d_call: TRBD1
clone_size: -

cdr3_nt: TGTGCCAGCTCACCTACAGTTCGCAGAATGGGCGAAAAACTGTTTTTT
cdr3_aa: CASSPTVRRMGEKLFF
j_call: TRBJ1-4
v_call: TRBV18
d_call: -
clone_size: -

cdr3_nt: TGTGCCAGCAGCGTTTCTTCAAATGAGCAGTTCTTC
cdr3_aa: CASSVSSNEQFF
j_call: TRBJ2-1
v_call: TRBV9
d_call: -
clone_size: -

cdr3_nt: TGCGCCAGCAGGGGTGGACTAGCGGGTAACAATGAGCAGTTCTTC
cdr3_aa: CASRGGLAGNNEQFF
j_call: TRBJ2-1
v_call: TRBV4-1
d_call: TRBD2
clone_size: -

cdr3_nt: TGTGCCAGCTCACCCCGGGCGGGACAGGGGACCTACGAGCAGTACTTC
cdr3_aa: CASSPRAGQGTYEQYF
j_call: TRBJ2-7
v_call: TRBV18
d_call: TRBD1
clone_size: -

cdr3_nt: TGTGCCAGCAGCCCTGGGGGGGGCAGGTCCTACGAGCAGTACTTC
cdr3_aa: CASSPGGGRSYEQYF
j_call: TRBJ2-7
v_call: TRBV5-4
d_call: -
clone_size: -

cdr3_nt: TGTGCCAGCAGCCACTCCTACGAGCAGTACTTC
cdr3_aa: CASSHSYEQYF
j_call: TRBJ2-7
v_call: TRBV11-2
d_call: -
clone_size: -

cdr3_nt: TGTGCCAGCTCACTCGACCCAGCTAATCAGCCCCAGCATTTT
cdr3_aa: CASSLDPANQPQHF
j_call: TRBJ1-5
v_call: TRBV18
d_call: -
clone_size: -

cdr3_nt: TGTGCCAGCTCAAACCGGCGGGACAGGGTCTACGAGCAGTACTTC
cdr3_aa: CASSNRRDRVYEQYF
j_call: TRBJ2-7
v_call: TRBV18
d_call: TRBD1
clone_size: -

cdr3_nt: TGTGCCAGCAGCTTACTTGGAGGAGGGTTGAATTCACCCCTCCACTTT
cdr3_aa: CASSLLGGGLNSPLHF
j_call: TRBJ1-6
v_call: TRBV7-9
d_call: -
clone_size: once

cdr3_nt: TGTGCCAGCAGTGATTCCAGCAATCAGCCCCAGCATTTT
cdr3_aa: CASSDSSNQPQHF
j_call: TRBJ1-5
v_call: TRBV2
d_call: -
clone_size: -

cdr3_nt: TGTGCCATCAGTGAGGCAGGAATCAATCAGCCCCAGCATTTT
cdr3_aa: CAISEAGINQPQHF
j_call: TRBJ1-5
v_call: TRBV10-3
d_call: -
clone_size: -

cdr3_nt: TGTGCCAGCAGTTCCTACAATAGCGGCCAAGAGACCCAGTACTTC
cdr3_aa: CASSSYNSGQETQYF
j_call: TRBJ2-5
v_call: TRBV27
d_call: -
clone_size: -

cdr3_nt: TGTGCCAGCAGCACAACCGCAGATACGCAGTATTTT
cdr3_aa: CASSTTADTQYF
j_call: TRBJ2-3
v_call: TRBV25-1
d_call: -
clone_size: -

cdr3_nt: TGTGCCAGCAGTTTATCTACAGGGGCGGATGAAGCTTTCTTT
cdr3_aa: CASSLSTGADEAFF
j_call: TRBJ1-1
v_call: TRBV27
d_call: TRBD1
clone_size: -

cdr3_nt: TGTGCCAGCAGAACCACGGATGGGGTAGACGGAAACACCATATATTTT
cdr3_aa: CASRTTDGVDGNTIYF
j_call: TRBJ1-3
v_call: TRBV13
d_call: -
clone_size: -

cdr3_nt: TGCGCCAGCAGTGCGTTTGAGACCCAGTACTTC
cdr3_aa: CASSAFETQYF
j_call: TRBJ2-5
v_call: TRBV10-2
d_call: -
clone_size: -

cdr3_nt: TGTGCCAGCAGCTCCGACAGGGGCAATCAGCCCCAGCATTTT
cdr3_aa: CASSSDRGNQPQHF
j_call: TRBJ1-5
v_call: TRBV7-2
d_call: TRBD1
clone_size: few

cdr3_nt: TGTGCCAGCAGTTTATCGGTCGACAGGGACTATGGCTACACCTTC
cdr3_aa: CASSLSVDRDYGYTF
j_call: TRBJ1-2
v_call: TRBV27
d_call: TRBD1
clone_size: -

cdr3_nt: TGTGCCAGCAGCCTCCCACGGGGGGGCTACACAGATACGCAGTATTTT
cdr3_aa: CASSLPRGGYTDTQYF
j_call: TRBJ2-3
v_call: TRBV9
d_call: TRBD2
clone_size: -

cdr3_nt: TGTGCCAGTAGTATCGGGACCACTGAAGCTTTCTTT
cdr3_aa: CASSIGTTEAFF
j_call: TRBJ1-1
v_call: TRBV19
d_call: -
clone_size: -

cdr3_nt: TGTGCCAGCAGCCCCAGACTAGCGGGAGATAGCGAGCAGTACTTC
cdr3_aa: CASSPRLAGDSEQYF
j_call: TRBJ2-7
v_call: TRBV25-1
d_call: TRBD2
clone_size: -

cdr3_nt: TGTGCCAGCAGCTTTGGACAGGACAATGAGCAGTTCTTC
cdr3_aa: CASSFGQDNEQFF
j_call: TRBJ2-1
v_call: TRBV7-9
d_call: TRBD1
clone_size: -

cdr3_nt: TGTGCCAGCAGCGCCGGACTAGCGGGACGTCAGGGGACCGGGGAGCTGTTTTTT
cdr3_aa: CASSAGLAGRQGTGELFF
j_call: TRBJ2-2
v_call: TRBV9
d_call: TRBD2
clone_size: -

cdr3_nt: TGCGCCAGCAGCTTGGCTCCTGGGGGTCGTAATTCACCCCTCCACTTT
cdr3_aa: CASSLAPGGRNSPLHF
j_call: TRBJ1-6
v_call: TRBV5-1
d_call: -
clone_size: few

cdr3_nt: TGTGCCATCAGTGACAGGGAGACGGGGACTGAAGCTTTCTTT
cdr3_aa: CAISDRETGTEAFF
j_call: TRBJ1-1
v_call: TRBV10-3
d_call: -
clone_size: few

cdr3_nt: TGTGCCAGCAGCCAAGGAGTTTTGGACCAGGACACTGAAGCTTTCTTT
cdr3_aa: CASSQGVLDQDTEAFF
j_call: TRBJ1-1
v_call: TRBV4-2
d_call: -
clone_size: -

cdr3_nt: TGTGCCAGTAGTTCCTCGGGGGAAGAAGAAAAACTGTTTTTT
cdr3_aa: CASSSSGEEEKLFF
j_call: TRBJ1-4
v_call: TRBV19
d_call: -
clone_size: -

cdr3_nt: TGTGCCGGGGGGACAGGACCTGGCTACACCTTC
cdr3_aa: CAGGTGPGYTF
j_call: TRBJ1-2
v_call: TRBV6-1
d_call: TRBD1
clone_size: -

cdr3_nt: TGTGCCAGCAGTTCTCACCGGGACAGGCTGGGGGAAAAACTGTTTTTT
cdr3_aa: CASSSHRDRLGEKLFF
j_call: TRBJ1-4
v_call: TRBV28
d_call: TRBD1
clone_size: -